The 32 T cell receptor beta chains listed next were all sequenced from one sample in a study of blood T cell repertoires in COVID-19. The table came from immunoSEQ multiplex PCR; TCRdb's copy has only in-frame clones and leaves some out. The table includes about 250,000 clones, around 90% detected once. What was sequenced was peripheral blood. These receptors came from an older woman with COVID-19, enrolled during active disease.

The CDR3 DNA follows: TGTGCCAGCAGTACTGTTCCCCAAGAGACCCAGTACTTC. This gives the protein CASSTVPQETQYF. This chain connects TRBV6-5 to TRBJ2-5; D is uncertain. V lost 5 bases and J 1 base, leaving 8 bases between the germline ends. The germline gives CDR1 MNHEY, CDR2 SVGAGI. This CDR3 is built from 13 residues.

In this sample, this clone turned up once. V gene TRBV5-1 combines with J gene TRBJ2-1, with 7 positions matching TRBD1. Germline assignment: CDR1 SGHRS and CDR2 YFSETQ. This CDR3 contains 15 residues. Trimming removed 4 bases from V and 0 bases from J; junction bases left unmatched: 4. DNA of the CDR3: TGCGCCAGCAGCGCCGGGACAGTCTCCTACAATGAGCAGTTCTTC. Translated: CASSAGTVSYNEQFF.

The chain couples TRBV13 to TRBJ1-5, with D perhaps TRBD1 (5 bases). Germline V gene sequence: CDR1 PRHDT, CDR2 FYEKMQ (reference sequence). The CDR3 loop spans 15 amino acids. V was trimmed by 3 bases and J by 1 base, leaving 10 bases between them. This chain's CDR3 is CASSLNRGSNQPQHF. The CDR3 nucleotides are TGTGCCAGCAGCTTGAATAGGGGAAGCAATCAGCCCCAGCATTTT. Filled out from reference TRBV13 and TRBJ1-5, the complete variable domain reads AAGVIQSPRHLIKEKRETATLKCYPIPRHDTVYWYQQGPGQDPQFLISFYEKMQSDKGSIPDRFSAQQFSDYHSELNMSSLELGDSALYFCASSLNRGSNQPQHFGDGTRLSIL.

The V gene is TRBV7-2, the J gene TRBJ2-3; perhaps TRBD2 as D (5 bases). The germline V and J ends were trimmed by 3 bases and 1 base, with 14 bases remaining between them. The germline gives CDR1 SGHTA, CDR2 FQGNSA. The CDR3 loop spans 16 amino acids. CDR3 coding DNA: TGTGCCAGCAGCTTTAGTCGGGGAGCCCGCACAGATACGCAGTATTTT. As protein: CASSFSRGARTDTQYF.

The chain links TRBV6-6 to TRBJ1-1; D is ambiguous. CDR1 and CDR2 from the germline V gene are MNHNY and SVGAGI (reference sequence). CDR3 length equals 13 residues. The V end lost 7 bases, the J end lost 0 bases, and 9 bases lay between the germline ends. The chain's CDR3 is CASKNGMNTEAFF. The DNA for the CDR3 is TGTGCCAGCAAGAACGGTATGAACACTGAAGCTTTCTTT.

V is TRBV5-5 and J is TRBJ1-4; D gene unclear. This CDR3 is 14 amino acids long. From germline, CDR1 is SGHKS and CDR2 YYEKEE (reference sequence). Trimming cost V 5 bases and J 2 bases, with 10 bases left between them. CDR3 region: CASSSGGTNEKLFF. The CDR3 DNA reads as TGTGCCAGCAGTTCGGGAGGGACTAATGAAAAACTGTTTTTT.

About this clone itself: At the DNA level, this CDR3 is encoded by other sequences in the same sample as well. The genes are TRBV2 and TRBJ2-5, with TRBD2 identical over 9 bases. Germline lookup yields CDR1 SNHLY and CDR2 FYNNEI. The junction had 14 bases not matched to a gene; V was cut back by 7 bases and J by 5 bases. There are 16 residues in the CDR3. Here the CDR3 DNA reads TGTGCCAGCAATCGTATAGGCGGGGGGGCCCAGGAGACCCAGTACTTC. Protein product: CASNRIGGGAQETQYF.

The CDR3 nucleotides read TGCGCCAGCAGCTTGCCCCAACCGCGGACAGGGAAAGAGACCCAGTACTTC. This gives the protein CASSLPQPRTGKETQYF. V and J are TRBV5-1 and TRBJ2-5; 8 bases align to TRBD1. The germline gives CDR1 SGHRS, CDR2 YFSETQ. The CDR3 is made up of 17 amino acids. V lost 1 base, J lost 3 bases, and 11 bases stayed unmatched.

This chain joins TRBV4-2 and TRBJ2-1, with TRBD2 matching over 7 bases. In germline, CDR1 is LGHNA, CDR2 YNFKEQ. The CDR3 runs 16 residues. With 4 bases clipped from V and 4 bases from J, the junction kept 10 bases outside the gene matches. CDR3 nucleotides: TGTGCCAGCAGCCTCCTGACGGGGGGATTATACAATGAGCAGTTCTTC. Protein sequence: CASSLLTGGLYNEQFF.

The chain is built from TRBV29-1 and TRBJ1-2, with D perhaps TRBD1 (6 bases). V lost 4 bases to trimming and J lost 4 bases, with 10 bases between them. Germline V lookup: CDR1 SQVTM, CDR2 ANQGSEA. This CDR3 contains 12 residues. The CDR3 DNA reads TGCAGCGTTGGACAGGACCTCTATGGCTACACCTTC. It is translated as CSVGQDLYGYTF.

CDR3 coding DNA: TGTGCCAGTAGTATCCGGGAGCCCAGAGCTCAGCCCCAGCATTTT. This encodes CASSIREPRAQPQHF. The V gene is TRBV19, the J gene TRBJ1-5; D is uncertain. The CDR3 extends over 15 amino acids. The germline V and J ends were trimmed by 3 bases and 6 bases, with 15 bases remaining between them. Germline V gives CDR1 LNHDA, CDR2 SQIVND (reference sequence).

The V call is TRBV27, the J call TRBJ1-2, with D tentatively TRBD1 (5 bases). The CDR3 covers 13 residues. The germline V gene encodes CDR1 MNHEY and CDR2 SMNVEV (reference sequence). The V end lost 5 bases, the J end lost 4 bases, and 11 bases lay between the germline ends. The CDR3 nucleotides read TGTGCCAGCAGTATAGACAGTACCTATGGCTACACCTTC. Its translation is CASSIDSTYGYTF.

The V call is TRBV6-2 or TRBV6-3, the J call TRBJ2-1, with 7 nucleotides matching TRBD1. This CDR3 has 15 amino acids. The germline V gene has CDR1 MNHEY and CDR2 SVGEGT. V shed 4 bases, J shed 3 bases, and the junction held 6 bases outside the gene matches. DNA of the CDR3: TGTGCCAGCAGTTTAGAAGGGGGCAACTACAATGAGCAGTTCTTC. Translating it yields CASSLEGGNYNEQFF.

The chain joins TRBV19 to TRBJ1-1; D remains ambiguous. V lost 4 bases, J lost 0 bases, and 9 bases lay in between. This CDR3 comprises 14 residues. Germline assignment: CDR1 LNHDA and CDR2 SQIVND (reference sequence). The CDR3 DNA is TGTGCCAGTAGTAGGCGGGAGGTGAACACTGAAGCTTTCTTT. Translated, it gives CASSRREVNTEAFF.

The genes are TRBV7-2 and TRBJ2-1, with 10 nucleotides matching TRBD2. The CDR3 covers 15 residues. Germline V gives CDR1 SGHTA, CDR2 FQGNSA. V trimming: 4 bases; J trimming: 6 bases; junction bases outside the gene matches: 6. CDR3 region: CASSSPSGGVNEQFF. CDR3 nucleotide sequence: TGTGCCAGCAGCTCACCCAGCGGGGGGGTCAATGAGCAGTTCTTC.

The chain is built from TRBV2 and TRBJ2-1; 12 bases map to TRBD2. The CDR3 consists of 18 residues. V shed 7 bases and J 7 bases; nucleotides not matched to a gene: 17. Per germline, CDR1 SNHLY and CDR2 FYNNEI. DNA of the CDR3: TGTGCCAGCAACCGAAGCCCCCTAGCGGGGGGGCAAAAAAATGAGCAGTTCTTC. This sequence encodes CASNRSPLAGGQKNEQFF.

The V call is TRBV5-1, the J call TRBJ2-3, with a weak D call TRBD1 (5 bases). The germline V gene encodes CDR1 SGHRS and CDR2 YFSETQ. This CDR3 spans 10 amino acids. The V and J ends lost 7 bases and 6 bases respectively, with 6 bases between them. CDR3 sequence: CASSGDTQYF. CDR3 bases: TGCGCCAGCTCAGGGGATACGCAGTATTTT.

V usage is TRBV7-3 and J usage is TRBJ1-1, with 9 positions matching TRBD1. The V gene end was trimmed by 5 bases and the J gene end by 0 bases; junction bases not matched to a gene: 4. The germline V gene has CDR1 SGHTA and CDR2 FQGTGA. The CDR3 contains 15 residues. The DNA for the CDR3 is TGTGCCAGCAGCCAAGGGACAGGGTTGAACACTGAAGCTTTCTTT. It is translated as CASSQGTGLNTEAFF.

The chain links TRBV18 to TRBJ1-5; D unclear. V was trimmed by 1 base and J by 4 bases, leaving 5 bases between them. Germline V gene lookup returns CDR1 KGHSH and CDR2 LQKENI. The CDR3 spans 13 residues. The CDR3: CASSPRDNQPQHF. The CDR3 DNA follows: TGTGCCAGCTCACCACGAGATAATCAGCCCCAGCATTTT.

This sequence joins TRBV27 and TRBJ1-2, with 7 bases matching TRBD1. V shed 6 bases and J 7 bases; nucleotides not matched to a gene: 11. The CDR3 is 14 amino acids. Germline V lookup: CDR1 MNHEY, CDR2 SMNVEV (reference sequence). CDR3 protein: CASRSFRDSIGYTF. The CDR3 DNA is TGTGCCAGCAGATCATTCCGGGACAGCATTGGCTACACCTTC.

The chain combines TRBV6-2 or TRBV6-3 with TRBJ1-5; TRBD1 is a possible D gene (5 bases). V was cut by 2 bases and J by 0 bases, with 8 bases left in between. The CDR3 has 15 residues. Germline values: CDR1 MNHEY, CDR2 SVGEGT. The CDR3 coding sequence is TGTGCCAGCAGTTACGAGGGACTTAGCAATCAGCCCCAGCATTTT. It is translated as CASSYEGLSNQPQHF.

As DNA, the CDR3 is TGTGCCTGGAGGCGGCGATCTGAAGCTTTCTTT. Its translation: CAWRRRSEAFF. This rearrangement joins TRBV30 to TRBJ1-1, with D unresolved. Germline V gives CDR1 GTSNPN, CDR2 SVGIG (reference sequence). Trimming took 3 bases from V and 6 from J, leaving 8 bases between them. This CDR3 comprises 11 residues.

This clone was detected ten times or more. The chain combines TRBV2 with TRBJ1-4; no clear D. Trimming took off 7 bases at V and 0 bases at J, with 9 bases between the two ends. This CDR3 is 14 amino acids long. The germline V gene has CDR1 SNHLY and CDR2 FYNNEI. CDR3 in amino acids: CASTPGSTNEKLFF. The CDR3 DNA follows: TGTGCCAGCACTCCGGGGTCAACTAATGAAAAACTGTTTTTT.

J is TRBJ2-7 and V is TRBV13; 9 bases map to TRBD1. The CDR3 spans 15 residues. The germline gives CDR1 PRHDT, CDR2 FYEKMQ (reference sequence). The V segment lost 1 base and the J segment 5 bases; nucleotides outside the gene matches: 6. CDR3 sequence: CASSLAGQGIHEQYF. The DNA for the CDR3 is TGTGCCAGCAGCTTAGCGGGACAGGGAATCCACGAGCAGTACTTC.

The chain carries TRBV9 and TRBJ1-4, with 7 bases identical to TRBD1. This CDR3 contains 14 residues. Germline CDR1 reads SGDLS; CDR2 reads YYNGEE. With V trimmed by 3 bases and J by 4 bases, 3 bases remained unmatched. The CDR3 spells CASSAGQINEKLFF. CDR3 nucleotides: TGTGCCAGCAGCGCGGGACAGATTAATGAAAAACTGTTTTTT.

This chain uses TRBV9 with TRBJ2-7; 9 positions match TRBD2. V gave up 0 bases and J gave up 6 bases; unmatched junction bases: 4. This CDR3 comprises 14 residues. Germline CDR1 and CDR2: SGDLS and YYNGEE. CDR3: CASSVEISGGEQYF. The CDR3 DNA reads as TGTGCCAGCAGCGTAGAGATTAGCGGGGGCGAGCAGTACTTC.

The V gene is TRBV20-1, the J gene TRBJ1-1; no firm D call. Trimming removed 3 bases at V and 7 bases at J, with 9 bases between. CDR3 size: 11 residues. The V gene's germline CDR1 is DFQATT and CDR2 SNEGSKA (reference sequence). CDR3 DNA: TGCAGTGCTAGTATTACAGTTGAAGCTTTCTTT. This encodes CSASITVEAFF.

This clone was picked up one time. The sample carries other DNA sequences with the same CDR3. The genes are TRBV5-1 and TRBJ1-1, with 7 bases that match TRBD1. Germline V lookup: CDR1 SGHRS, CDR2 YFSETQ. V dropped 0 bases and J dropped 5; count of bases not matched to a gene: 7. This CDR3 region has 15 residues. CDR3 nucleotide sequence: TGCGCCAGCAGCTTGGCGACAGGGCGCGGGACTGAAGCTTTCTTT. Encoded protein: CASSLATGRGTEAFF.

This rearrangement joins TRBV5-1 to TRBJ2-1, with D possibly being TRBD2 (5 bases). The germline V gene has CDR1 SGHRS and CDR2 YFSETQ. V lost 4 bases, J lost 5 bases, and 13 bases lay in between. The CDR3 loop spans 14 amino acids. The DNA of the CDR3 is TGCGCCAGCAGCCCAGTAACCGGGAACAATGAGCAGTTCTTC. The encoded protein is CASSPVTGNNEQFF.

This clone was counted ten times or more. This chain joins TRBV10-2 and TRBJ2-5; TRBD2 matches 12 bases. CDR1 is WSHSY, CDR2 SAAADI, per germline. V gave up 7 bases and J gave up 2 bases; unmatched junction bases: 11. CDR3 length: 17 amino acids. CDR3 loop: CASTFRLAGVYQETQYF. In DNA form, the CDR3 reads TGCGCCAGCACTTTCCGACTAGCGGGGGTTTATCAAGAGACCCAGTACTTC.

This chain uses TRBV6-5 with TRBJ2-3; D possibly corresponds to TRBD2 (7 bases). Deletions cut 8 bases from V and 7 bases from J, with 16 bases between. The CDR3 loop spans 13 amino acids. Germline assignment: CDR1 MNHEY and CDR2 SVGAGI. This CDR3 is CASGGAKLYTQYF. The CDR3 nucleotides are TGTGCCAGCGGGGGGGCGAAGTTATATACGCAGTATTTT.

This clone was seen only once. The gene calls are TRBV29-1 and TRBJ1-1; possible D gene TRBD1, 5 bases. The CDR3 spans 13 residues. The V and J ends lost 3 bases and 0 bases respectively, with 8 bases between them. The germline CDR1 and CDR2 sequences are SQVTM and ANQGSEA. The CDR3: CSVEAGMNTEAFF. The CDR3 bases are TGCAGCGTTGAGGCAGGGATGAACACTGAAGCTTTCTTT.